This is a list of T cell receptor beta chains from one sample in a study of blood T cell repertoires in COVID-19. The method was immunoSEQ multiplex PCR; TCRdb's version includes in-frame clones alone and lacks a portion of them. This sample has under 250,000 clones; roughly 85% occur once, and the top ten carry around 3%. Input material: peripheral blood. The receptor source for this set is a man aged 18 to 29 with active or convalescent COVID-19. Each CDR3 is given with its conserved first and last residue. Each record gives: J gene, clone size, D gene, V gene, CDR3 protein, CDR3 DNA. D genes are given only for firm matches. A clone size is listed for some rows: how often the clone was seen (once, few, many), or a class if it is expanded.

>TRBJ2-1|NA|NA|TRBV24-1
CATSDTLGSANEQFF
TGTGCCACCAGTGATACGCTAGGTAGTGCCAATGAGCAGTTCTTC
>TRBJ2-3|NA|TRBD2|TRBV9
CASSVDSWTSGVPDTQYF
TGTGCCAGCAGCGTAGATAGTTGGACTAGCGGGGTGCCAGATACGCAGTATTTT
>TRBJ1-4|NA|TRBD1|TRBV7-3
CASSSLTRGQTPPGLLFF
TGTGCCAGCAGCTCCCTAACACGGGGACAGACCCCACCTGGGCTACTGTTTTTT
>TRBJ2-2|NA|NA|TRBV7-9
CASSEDSGTGELFF
TGTGCCAGCAGCGAGGACTCTGGGACCGGGGAGCTGTTTTTT
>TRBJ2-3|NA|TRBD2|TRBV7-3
CASSLYGASGLTDTQYF
TGTGCCAGCAGCCTCTATGGAGCTAGCGGGCTCACAGATACGCAGTATTTT
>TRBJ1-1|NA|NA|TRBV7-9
CASSLVGGSTEAFF
TGTGCCAGCAGCTTAGTGGGGGGGAGCACTGAAGCTTTCTTT
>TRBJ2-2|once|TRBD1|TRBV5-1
CASSVLSGTGRTGELFF
TGCGCCAGCAGCGTGCTGTCCGGGACAGGGCGCACCGGGGAGCTGTTTTTT
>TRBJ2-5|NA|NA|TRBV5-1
CASSLRAEETQYF
TGCGCCAGCAGCTTGCGAGCGGAAGAGACCCAGTACTTC
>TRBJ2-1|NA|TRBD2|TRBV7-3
CASSLISRGGLNEQFF
TGTGCCAGCAGCTTAATAAGCCGGGGGGGCCTCAATGAGCAGTTCTTC
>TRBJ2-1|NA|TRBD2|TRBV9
CASSVRGDSYNEQFF
TGTGCCAGCAGCGTTCGGGGGGACTCCTACAATGAGCAGTTCTTC
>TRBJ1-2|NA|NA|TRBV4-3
CASSQDRWTENGYTF
TGCGCCAGCAGCCAAGATAGGTGGACAGAGAATGGCTACACCTTC
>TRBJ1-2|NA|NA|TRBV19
CASNDSLERRGYTF
TGTGCCAGTAACGATAGTCTCGAGCGACGTGGCTACACCTTC
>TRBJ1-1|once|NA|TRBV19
CASSILDNVNTEAFF
TGTGCCAGTAGTATCTTGGACAACGTGAACACTGAAGCTTTCTTT
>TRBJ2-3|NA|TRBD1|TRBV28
CASSLTGSYTDTQYF
TGTGCCAGCAGTCTGACAGGGTCTTACACAGATACGCAGTATTTT
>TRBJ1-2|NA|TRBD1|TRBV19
CASSITGGENYGYTF
TGTGCCAGTAGTATTACAGGGGGCGAGAACTATGGCTACACCTTC
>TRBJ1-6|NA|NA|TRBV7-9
CASSPAGGSYNSPLHF
TGTGCCAGCAGCCCCGCGGGGGGCTCCTATAATTCACCCCTCCACTTT